This T cell receptor beta chain came from a study of T-cell reconstitution after alpha-beta-depleted transplantation in children. The TCRbeta library incorporated unique molecular identifiers. One entry per CDR3 protein, called by TCRdb with MiXCR from the PCR reads. The sample holds about 980,000 distinct CDR3 sequences, about 26% seen once. The germline gives CDR1 MDHEN, CDR2 SYDVKM. The length of the CDR3 is 17 residues. The V and J ends lost 5 bases and 4 bases, in that order; junction bases with no gene match: 9. Overall study results and limits: When one year had passed after transplant, most T-cell counts and diversity came from newly produced T cells. The origin of high day-60 TCRbeta diversity in some patients lay in surviving recipient T cells and thymic progenitors. Reported findings indicate that, about two months after transplant, alpha-beta T cells came from several hundred expanded clones, which were derived from non-depleted graft cells.

As to this clonotype: Its antigen is undetermined.

The source is a boy under two years old who had a stem cell transplant for SCID, so the T cells may come from the graft donor. This material consisted of PBMCs, mostly from graft donor cells, taken 360 days after TCRalphabeta/CD19-depleted stem cell transplant. The gene calls are TRBV28 and TRBJ2-2; 11 bases are shared with TRBD1. The CDR3 sequence: CASSRTTGQGGTGELFF. The CDR3 bases are TGTGCCAGCAGTCGGACCACGGGACAGGGGGGCACCGGGGAGCTGTTTTTT.